The clone carrying this T cell receptor (beta chain) was counted a few times. Its antigen is undetermined. V shed 4 bases and J 7 bases; nucleotides not matched to a gene: 13. Germline-derived CDR1 and CDR2 are SGHNT and YYREEE (reference sequence). The CDR3 extends over 15 amino acids. This sample was included in a study of vaccination and CD4 T cells after COVID-19. The Oncomine TCR Beta short-read assay was applied to DNA of cultured CD4+ T cells. TCRdb fed the PCR reads into MiXCR, producing one record per CDR3 protein. The data show several thousand distinct CDR3 sequences, around 50% seen once. Sample treatment: approximately 9-day PBMC culture with coronavirus spike peptide pools or control peptides (ViraFEST assay). According to the study, CD4+ T cells from the unexposed donor were gathered ahead of the COVID-19 pandemic (2011-2018). In the ViraFEST assay, peptide-pool expansion preceded TCR sequencing of expanded clonotypes.

Sequencing used CD4+ T cells from blood, cultured in vitro. The TCR originated in a human donor in good health. The rearrangement uses TRBV5-4 and TRBJ2-7; 8 nucleotides match TRBD1. The DNA for the CDR3 is TGTGCCAGCAGCCAAGGGGACAGGAGGGTGGGAGAGCAGTACTTC. Protein: CASSQGDRRVGEQYF. The variable domain in full, completed from reference TRBV5-4 and TRBJ2-7, reads ETGVTQSPTHLIKTRGQQVTLRCSSQSGHNTVSWYQQALGQGPQFIFQYYREEENGRGNFPPRFSGLQFPNYSSELNVNALELDDSALYLCASSQGDRRVGEQYFGPGTRLTVT.